The 20 T cell receptor beta chains given below trace back to one sample, sequenced in a study of cytomegalovirus exposure and HLA in healthy donors. The table came from immunoSEQ multiplex PCR; TCRdb's copy has only in-frame clones and leaves some out. This table holds about 110,000 clones, approximately 89% found once. The material sequenced was PBMCs. Receptors were obtained from a woman aged 18-30 years in good health and CMV-seronegative.

This clone has just a few counts. The chain employs TRBV6-5 and TRBJ1-5, with D tentatively TRBD1 (6 bases). From germline, CDR1 is MNHEY and CDR2 SVGAGI. The CDR3 is 13 amino acids. The V gene lost 3 bases and the J gene lost 7 bases, with 10 bases spanning the gap. In DNA, the CDR3 is TGTGCCAGCAGTTATCGAGACAGGCAGCCCCAGCATTTT. Protein: CASSYRDRQPQHF.

CDR3 bases: TGTGCCAGCAGCTTAGCGCGGGGGGACCAGCCCCAGCATTTT. This encodes CASSLARGDQPQHF. This chain connects TRBV7-2 to TRBJ1-5; a weak D match, TRBD1 (5 bases). CDR3 length: 14 amino acids. Looked up from germline, CDR1 is SGHTA and CDR2 is FQGNSA. V was clipped by 0 bases and J by 7 bases, with 10 bases between them.

This chain links TRBV30 with TRBJ1-2; possibly TRBD1 for D (6 bases). CDR1 and CDR2 (germline): GTSNPN, SVGIG (reference sequence). V was clipped by 4 bases and J by 8 bases, with 17 bases between them. The CDR3 sequence is 13 residues long. The CDR3 sequence: CAWKSAGARGYTF. For the CDR3, the DNA is TGTGCCTGGAAGTCAGCGGGGGCCAGGGGCTACACCTTC.

This chain links TRBV7-9 with TRBJ1-2; D gene ambiguous. With 7 bases removed from V and 7 bases from J, the gap between germline ends came to 25 bases. CDR3 length equals 16 residues. Germline assignment: CDR1 SEHNR and CDR2 FQNEAQ (reference sequence). CDR3 nucleotide sequence: TGTGCCAGCACCCCTTGGTTCGGTGAGGTCCGCGGTGGCTACACCTTC. Its protein is CASTPWFGEVRGGYTF.

The J gene is TRBJ2-7, the V gene TRBV5-1; D remains unclear. V lost 1 base and J lost 0, with 5 bases in between. This CDR3 has 13 amino acids. Germline assignment: CDR1 SGHRS and CDR2 YFSETQ. DNA of the CDR3: TGCGCCAGCAGCTTGACTACCTCCTACGAGCAGTACTTC. Its translation is CASSLTTSYEQYF.

This clone was counted a single time. This chain uses TRBV30 with TRBJ1-2; unclear D gene. V was clipped by 1 base and J by 8 bases, with 11 bases between them. The germline CDR1 and CDR2 sequences are GTSNPN and SVGIG (reference sequence). This CDR3 spans 12 amino acids. The CDR3 loop reads CAWSADERGYTF. In DNA, the CDR3 is TGTGCCTGGAGTGCCGACGAGCGAGGCTACACCTTC.

This clone was found a few times. The chain is built from TRBV28 and TRBJ2-1; 7 nucleotides line up with TRBD1. Per germline, CDR1 MDHEN and CDR2 SYDVKM. The CDR3 covers 13 residues. V was clipped by 11 bases and J by 3 bases; unmatched bases: 7. Here the CDR3 DNA reads TGTGCCTCGTGCCGGGACAGCTACAATGAGCAGTTCTTC. Its translation is CASCRDSYNEQFF.

V and J are TRBV28 and TRBJ1-1; a weak D match, TRBD1 (5 bases). This CDR3 has 14 amino acids. From germline, CDR1 is MDHEN and CDR2 SYDVKM. Trimming pared 1 base from V and 4 bases from J, leaving 10 bases between. This CDR3 reads CASSLFHGGTEAFF. CDR3 coding DNA: TGTGCCAGCAGTTTATTTCACGGGGGCACTGAAGCTTTCTTT. The variable domain in full, with the rest retrieved from reference TRBV28 and TRBJ1-1, is DVKVTQSSRYLVKRTGEKVFLECVQDMDHENMFWYRQDPGLGLRLIYFSYDVKMKEKGDIPEGYSVSREKKERFSLILESASTNQTSMYLCASSLFHGGTEAFFGQGTRLTVV.

This chain uses TRBV6-1 with TRBJ1-2, with TRBD1 matching over 7 bases. Losses at the gene ends were 6 bases for V and 3 bases for J; bases not matched to a gene: 4. Germline CDR1 reads MNHNS; CDR2 reads SASEGT. The CDR3 totals 13 residues. CDR3 in amino acids: CASRAGTDYGYTF. Here the CDR3 DNA reads TGTGCCAGCAGAGCCGGGACAGACTATGGCTACACCTTC.

The chain carries TRBV4-2 and TRBJ1-2, with TRBD1 matching over 7 bases. The J segment lost 6 bases and the V segment lost 0 bases, leaving 10 bases of the junction unmatched. CDR1 and CDR2 from the germline V gene are LGHNA and YNFKEQ. The CDR3 has 16 amino acids. The CDR3 protein is CASSQDLTGAKNGYTF. CDR3 coding DNA: TGTGCCAGCAGCCAAGATCTTACAGGGGCGAAGAATGGCTACACCTTC.

The J gene is TRBJ1-4, the V gene TRBV9; D gene ambiguous. Per germline, CDR1 SGDLS and CDR2 YYNGEE. V was clipped by 1 base and J by 3 bases, with 10 bases between them. This CDR3 has 15 amino acids. The CDR3 bases are TGTGCCAGCAGCGTATCGGGGAGGGCTAATGAAAAACTGTTTTTT. Amino acids: CASSVSGRANEKLFF.

CDR3 protein: CSAGLGGVMNTEAFF. The CDR3 region has the DNA TGCAGCGCGGGACTGGGGGGGGTCATGAACACTGAAGCTTTCTTT. The chain has TRBV29-1 and TRBJ1-1; perhaps TRBD1 as D (5 bases). Trimming left V 7 bases short and J 0 bases short, with 18 bases between. The germline CDR1 and CDR2 sequences are SQVTM and ANQGSEA. The CDR3 contains 15 residues.

The rearrangement joins TRBV5-4 to TRBJ2-7; TRBD1 agrees at 8 bases. The CDR3 contains 15 residues. The junction had 8 bases not matched to a gene; V was cut back by 3 bases and J by 3 bases. Per germline, CDR1 SGHNT and CDR2 YYREEE (reference sequence). The CDR3 sequence: CASSSKGQAIYEQYF. The CDR3 region has the DNA TGTGCCAGCAGCTCTAAGGGACAGGCGATCTACGAGCAGTACTTC.

The sample holds one count of this clone. This chain uses TRBV5-1 with TRBJ2-6; 7 bases match TRBD1. The CDR3 loop spans 17 amino acids. The ends lost 2 bases at V and 2 bases at J; junction bases unmatched: 7. Germline V CDR1 and CDR2: SGHRS, YFSETQ. This CDR3 is CASSLIGGRAGANVLTF. CDR3 nucleotide sequence: TGCGCCAGCAGCTTAATAGGGGGCCGAGCTGGGGCCAACGTCCTGACTTTC.

The V call is TRBV28, the J call TRBJ2-3; maybe TRBD1 (6 bases). CDR1 is MDHEN and CDR2 is SYDVKM in the germline V gene. CDR3 length equals 14 residues. Trimming cost V 4 bases and J 5 bases, with 13 bases left between them. The CDR3 DNA follows: TGTGCCAGCAGTTATCACAGGGTGGTAGATACGCAGTATTTT. Residues: CASSYHRVVDTQYF. Combining the CDR3 with reference TRBV28 and TRBJ2-3 gives the whole variable domain DVKVTQSSRYLVKRTGEKVFLECVQDMDHENMFWYRQDPGLGLRLIYFSYDVKMKEKGDIPEGYSVSREKKERFSLILESASTNQTSMYLCASSYHRVVDTQYFGPGTRLTVL.

V gene TRBV11-3 combines with J gene TRBJ2-1; TRBD2 matches 10 bases. The CDR3 consists of 16 residues. The ends lost 1 base at V and 9 bases at J; junction bases unmatched: 9. Germline CDR1 reads SGHNT; CDR2 reads YENEEA. The CDR3 DNA sequence: TGTGCCAGCAGCTTAGGGTCCCTAGCGGGAGTAGGTGAGCAGTTCTTC. Residues: CASSLGSLAGVGEQFF.

The gene calls are TRBV2 and TRBJ2-2, with 7 bases aligning to TRBD1. This CDR3 contains 15 residues. With V trimmed by 5 bases and J by 3 bases, 6 bases remained unmatched. Germline CDR1 reads SNHLY; CDR2 reads FYNNEI. CDR3 nucleotides: TGTGCCAGCAGTTTCGACAGGGTGGACACCGGGGAGCTGTTTTTT. The encoded protein is CASSFDRVDTGELFF.

Of note for this clone: Other nucleotide sequences in the sample specify the same CDR3. The chain has TRBV15 and TRBJ2-7; D gene unclear. The CDR3 loop spans 12 amino acids. V lost 3 bases to trimming and J lost 3 bases, with 6 bases between them. Germline V gives CDR1 LNHNV, CDR2 YYDKDF (reference sequence). The CDR3 coding sequence is TGTGCCACCAGCAGGGCTAGCTACGAGCAGTACTTC. This codes for CATSRASYEQYF. The complete variable domain, with remaining parts taken from reference TRBV15 and TRBJ2-7, reads DAMVIQNPRYQVTQFGKPVTLSCSQTLNHNVMYWYQQKSSQAPKLLFHYYDKDFNNEADTPDNFQSRRPNTSFCFLDIRSPGLGDTAMYLCATSRASYEQYFGPGTRLTVT.

This CDR3 reads CASRKTEKLFF. Written as DNA, the CDR3 is TGTGCCAGTAGAAAAACAGAAAAACTGTTTTTT. The genes are TRBV19 and TRBJ1-4, with D hard to call. CDR3 length: 11 residues. Germline V gives CDR1 LNHDA, CDR2 SQIVND (reference sequence). Trimming took 6 bases from V and 8 from J, leaving 7 bases between them.

The chain combines TRBV6-6 with TRBJ2-4; 8 positions agree with TRBD2. J was trimmed by 6 bases and V by 3 bases; bases with no gene match: 7. Germline V lookup: CDR1 MNHNY, CDR2 SVGAGI (reference sequence). The CDR3 contains 15 residues. CDR3 sequence (DNA): TGTGCCAGCAGTTATGGAGCGGGGGCGTCAAACATTCAGTACTTC. Its protein product is CASSYGAGASNIQYF.